This T cell receptor beta chain was documented in a study of blood T cell repertoires in COVID-19. Across the study: Samples representing acute and convalescent COVID-19 were sourced from the United States, Italy and Spain. T cells, B-cell-depleted T cells, or PBMCs supplied cDNA or gDNA.

In the authors' workflow: For nucleated cells, counts were estimated from reference gene primer amplification. Profiling relied on immunoSEQ multiplex PCR, and the TCRdb table lists in-frame clones only, not all of them. The V and J calls and clone size were taken over from that table, and D and trimming were inferred from the DNA. The sample gives some 110,000 clones, about 91% of which show up once; roughly 5.5% is in the top ten. The material sequenced was peripheral blood. This TCR was sampled from a human donor in a cohort sampled during active COVID-19.

The CDR3 nucleotides read TGTGCCAGCACCGGGACAGGGTCCTACAATGAGCAGTTCTTC. Its translation is CASTGTGSYNEQFF. The chain employs TRBV5-6 and TRBJ2-1; TRBD1 matches 9 bases. Germline CDR1 is SGHDT and CDR2 is YYEEEE. The CDR3 has 14 amino acids. The ends lost 6 bases at V and 1 base at J; junction bases unmatched: 2.